These T cell receptor beta chains were read from a single sample in a study of a mutant IDH1 vaccine in newly diagnosed glioma. Produced via immunoSEQ multiplex PCR; TCRdb's table is partial and in-frame only. This sample has 80,000 to 100,000 clones; over 70% occur once, and the top ten carry 5.3%. The sequences come from PBMCs, collected from a glioma patient treated with radiotherapy, temozolomide or both. Receptors originate from a man aged 40-55 years with glioma. Some clones in this sample may be carry-over from other donors' samples. The CDR3 runs from the conserved cysteine through the conserved F or W. D genes are given only for firm matches. Some rows mark clone size as missing; the rest say once, few, many or name a class of expanded clone.

TRBJ2-1 | once | TRBV7-2 | NA | CASSLSWSTAYNEQFF | TGTGCCAGCAGCTTAAGTTGGTCTACGGCCTACAATGAGCAGTTCTTC
TRBJ2-6 | NA | TRBV5-8 | NA | CASSLEKHSGANVLTF | TGTGCCAGCAGCTTGGAGAAGCACTCTGGGGCCAACGTCCTGACTTTC
TRBJ1-2 | few | TRBV25-1 | NA | CASRGYGYTF | TGTGCCAGCAGGGGCTATGGCTACACCTTC
TRBJ1-1 | medium-sized | TRBV20-1 | NA | CSARTDAEAFF | TGCAGTGCTAGAACGGACGCTGAAGCTTTCTTT
TRBJ2-1 | NA | TRBV5-1 | NA | CASSLGGGGSYNEQFF | TGCGCCAGCAGCTTGGGAGGGGGGGGCTCCTACAATGAGCAGTTCTTC
TRBJ2-3 | few | TRBV18 | TRBD1 | CASSPSTGGSTDTQYF | TGTGCCAGCTCACCCAGCACAGGGGGCAGCACAGATACGCAGTATTTT
TRBJ2-1 | NA | TRBV7-9 | NA | CASSRLGKDSGSYNEQFF | TGTGCCAGCAGCCGACTAGGGAAGGACAGCGGCTCCTACAATGAGCAGTTCTTC
TRBJ2-1 | NA | TRBV7-2 | TRBD2 | CASSLGGGRSYNEQFF | TGTGCCAGCAGCTTAGGCGGGGGAAGGTCCTACAATGAGCAGTTCTTC
TRBJ1-5 | NA | TRBV6-5 | TRBD1 | CASSHRGQPQHF | TGTGCCAGCAGTCACAGGGGTCAGCCCCAGCATTTT
TRBJ1-1 | NA | TRBV5-1 | NA | CASSSTGLNTEAFF | TGCGCCAGCAGCTCGACAGGTCTGAACACTGAAGCTTTCTTT
TRBJ2-1 | NA | TRBV18 | TRBD2 | CASSPPGGSSYNEQFF | TGTGCCAGCTCACCACCGGGGGGGAGCTCCTACAATGAGCAGTTCTTC
TRBJ2-5 | NA | TRBV5-4 | NA | CASSLLETQYF | TGTGCCAGCAGCTTGCTGGAGACCCAGTACTTC
TRBJ1-4 | NA | TRBV7-9 | NA | CASSLDGGLVNEKLFF | TGTGCCAGCAGCTTAGACGGGGGCCTGGTTAATGAAAAACTGTTTTTT
TRBJ2-7 | NA | TRBV29-1 | NA | CSVEVQGSYEQYF | TGCAGCGTTGAAGTACAGGGCTCCTACGAGCAGTACTTC
TRBJ2-7 | NA | TRBV29-1 | NA | CSVEEGGDEQYF | TGCAGCGTTGAGGAGGGGGGCGATGAGCAGTACTTC
TRBJ1-2 | NA | TRBV7-9 | NA | CASSLGVNYGYTF | TGTGCCAGCAGCTTAGGGGTAAACTATGGCTACACCTTC
TRBJ2-2 | NA | TRBV2 | NA | CARGSRGSFTGELFF | TGTGCCAGGGGTAGTCGGGGCTCGTTCACCGGGGAGCTGTTTTTT
TRBJ2-7 | NA | TRBV14 | NA | CASSQKQGQQYF | TGTGCCAGCAGCCAGAAACAGGGCCAGCAGTACTTC
TRBJ1-4 | NA | TRBV12-5 | NA | CASARRTTTNEKLFF | TGTGCTAGTGCCCGGAGAACGACAACTAATGAAAAACTGTTTTTT
TRBJ2-1 | once | TRBV20-1 | TRBD2 | CSAGRGEQFF | TGCAGTGCCGGGAGGGGTGAGCAGTTCTTC
TRBJ2-7 | NA | TRBV5-6 | NA | CASTRGASREQYF | TGTGCCAGCACCCGCGGGGCTAGCCGCGAGCAGTACTTC
TRBJ1-5 | NA | TRBV9 | NA | CASSVGEFSNQPQHF | TGTGCCAGCAGCGTAGGGGAGTTTAGCAATCAGCCCCAGCATTTT
TRBJ2-7 | NA | TRBV4-1 | TRBD1 | CASSSDRVPLEQYF | TGCGCCAGCAGCTCCGACAGGGTTCCCCTCGAGCAGTACTTC
TRBJ2-7 | NA | TRBV13 | NA | CASSPPGQIYEQYF | TGTGCCAGCAGCCCCCCGGGACAAATATACGAGCAGTACTTC
TRBJ1-4 | few | TRBV7-2 | TRBD1 | CASSLVMRTGREKLFF | TGTGCCAGCAGCTTAGTGATGCGGACAGGGCGTGAAAAACTGTTTTTT
TRBJ2-1 | once | TRBV7-9 | NA | CASSLGSSYNEQFF | TGTGCCAGCAGCTTAGGGAGCTCCTACAATGAGCAGTTCTTC
TRBJ1-3 | NA | TRBV6-6 | NA | CASSGEIRTGNTIYF | TGTGCCAGCAGCGGAGAGATCCGTACTGGAAACACCATATATTTT
TRBJ2-3 | NA | TRBV2 | NA | CASSVGRGSTDTQYF | TGTGCCAGCAGTGTGGGACGGGGGAGCACAGATACGCAGTATTTT
TRBJ1-2 | NA | TRBV30 | TRBD1 | CAWSLGDRGRGYTF | TGTGCCTGGAGTTTGGGAGACAGGGGCCGGGGCTACACCTTC
TRBJ1-1 | NA | TRBV6-1 | NA | CASSEWEGTAFF | TGTGCCAGCAGTGAATGGGAGGGGACGGCTTTCTTT
TRBJ1-3 | NA | TRBV10-3 | NA | CAISPPGVVSGNTIYF | TGTGCCATCAGTCCGCCGGGGGTCGTCTCTGGAAACACCATATATTTT